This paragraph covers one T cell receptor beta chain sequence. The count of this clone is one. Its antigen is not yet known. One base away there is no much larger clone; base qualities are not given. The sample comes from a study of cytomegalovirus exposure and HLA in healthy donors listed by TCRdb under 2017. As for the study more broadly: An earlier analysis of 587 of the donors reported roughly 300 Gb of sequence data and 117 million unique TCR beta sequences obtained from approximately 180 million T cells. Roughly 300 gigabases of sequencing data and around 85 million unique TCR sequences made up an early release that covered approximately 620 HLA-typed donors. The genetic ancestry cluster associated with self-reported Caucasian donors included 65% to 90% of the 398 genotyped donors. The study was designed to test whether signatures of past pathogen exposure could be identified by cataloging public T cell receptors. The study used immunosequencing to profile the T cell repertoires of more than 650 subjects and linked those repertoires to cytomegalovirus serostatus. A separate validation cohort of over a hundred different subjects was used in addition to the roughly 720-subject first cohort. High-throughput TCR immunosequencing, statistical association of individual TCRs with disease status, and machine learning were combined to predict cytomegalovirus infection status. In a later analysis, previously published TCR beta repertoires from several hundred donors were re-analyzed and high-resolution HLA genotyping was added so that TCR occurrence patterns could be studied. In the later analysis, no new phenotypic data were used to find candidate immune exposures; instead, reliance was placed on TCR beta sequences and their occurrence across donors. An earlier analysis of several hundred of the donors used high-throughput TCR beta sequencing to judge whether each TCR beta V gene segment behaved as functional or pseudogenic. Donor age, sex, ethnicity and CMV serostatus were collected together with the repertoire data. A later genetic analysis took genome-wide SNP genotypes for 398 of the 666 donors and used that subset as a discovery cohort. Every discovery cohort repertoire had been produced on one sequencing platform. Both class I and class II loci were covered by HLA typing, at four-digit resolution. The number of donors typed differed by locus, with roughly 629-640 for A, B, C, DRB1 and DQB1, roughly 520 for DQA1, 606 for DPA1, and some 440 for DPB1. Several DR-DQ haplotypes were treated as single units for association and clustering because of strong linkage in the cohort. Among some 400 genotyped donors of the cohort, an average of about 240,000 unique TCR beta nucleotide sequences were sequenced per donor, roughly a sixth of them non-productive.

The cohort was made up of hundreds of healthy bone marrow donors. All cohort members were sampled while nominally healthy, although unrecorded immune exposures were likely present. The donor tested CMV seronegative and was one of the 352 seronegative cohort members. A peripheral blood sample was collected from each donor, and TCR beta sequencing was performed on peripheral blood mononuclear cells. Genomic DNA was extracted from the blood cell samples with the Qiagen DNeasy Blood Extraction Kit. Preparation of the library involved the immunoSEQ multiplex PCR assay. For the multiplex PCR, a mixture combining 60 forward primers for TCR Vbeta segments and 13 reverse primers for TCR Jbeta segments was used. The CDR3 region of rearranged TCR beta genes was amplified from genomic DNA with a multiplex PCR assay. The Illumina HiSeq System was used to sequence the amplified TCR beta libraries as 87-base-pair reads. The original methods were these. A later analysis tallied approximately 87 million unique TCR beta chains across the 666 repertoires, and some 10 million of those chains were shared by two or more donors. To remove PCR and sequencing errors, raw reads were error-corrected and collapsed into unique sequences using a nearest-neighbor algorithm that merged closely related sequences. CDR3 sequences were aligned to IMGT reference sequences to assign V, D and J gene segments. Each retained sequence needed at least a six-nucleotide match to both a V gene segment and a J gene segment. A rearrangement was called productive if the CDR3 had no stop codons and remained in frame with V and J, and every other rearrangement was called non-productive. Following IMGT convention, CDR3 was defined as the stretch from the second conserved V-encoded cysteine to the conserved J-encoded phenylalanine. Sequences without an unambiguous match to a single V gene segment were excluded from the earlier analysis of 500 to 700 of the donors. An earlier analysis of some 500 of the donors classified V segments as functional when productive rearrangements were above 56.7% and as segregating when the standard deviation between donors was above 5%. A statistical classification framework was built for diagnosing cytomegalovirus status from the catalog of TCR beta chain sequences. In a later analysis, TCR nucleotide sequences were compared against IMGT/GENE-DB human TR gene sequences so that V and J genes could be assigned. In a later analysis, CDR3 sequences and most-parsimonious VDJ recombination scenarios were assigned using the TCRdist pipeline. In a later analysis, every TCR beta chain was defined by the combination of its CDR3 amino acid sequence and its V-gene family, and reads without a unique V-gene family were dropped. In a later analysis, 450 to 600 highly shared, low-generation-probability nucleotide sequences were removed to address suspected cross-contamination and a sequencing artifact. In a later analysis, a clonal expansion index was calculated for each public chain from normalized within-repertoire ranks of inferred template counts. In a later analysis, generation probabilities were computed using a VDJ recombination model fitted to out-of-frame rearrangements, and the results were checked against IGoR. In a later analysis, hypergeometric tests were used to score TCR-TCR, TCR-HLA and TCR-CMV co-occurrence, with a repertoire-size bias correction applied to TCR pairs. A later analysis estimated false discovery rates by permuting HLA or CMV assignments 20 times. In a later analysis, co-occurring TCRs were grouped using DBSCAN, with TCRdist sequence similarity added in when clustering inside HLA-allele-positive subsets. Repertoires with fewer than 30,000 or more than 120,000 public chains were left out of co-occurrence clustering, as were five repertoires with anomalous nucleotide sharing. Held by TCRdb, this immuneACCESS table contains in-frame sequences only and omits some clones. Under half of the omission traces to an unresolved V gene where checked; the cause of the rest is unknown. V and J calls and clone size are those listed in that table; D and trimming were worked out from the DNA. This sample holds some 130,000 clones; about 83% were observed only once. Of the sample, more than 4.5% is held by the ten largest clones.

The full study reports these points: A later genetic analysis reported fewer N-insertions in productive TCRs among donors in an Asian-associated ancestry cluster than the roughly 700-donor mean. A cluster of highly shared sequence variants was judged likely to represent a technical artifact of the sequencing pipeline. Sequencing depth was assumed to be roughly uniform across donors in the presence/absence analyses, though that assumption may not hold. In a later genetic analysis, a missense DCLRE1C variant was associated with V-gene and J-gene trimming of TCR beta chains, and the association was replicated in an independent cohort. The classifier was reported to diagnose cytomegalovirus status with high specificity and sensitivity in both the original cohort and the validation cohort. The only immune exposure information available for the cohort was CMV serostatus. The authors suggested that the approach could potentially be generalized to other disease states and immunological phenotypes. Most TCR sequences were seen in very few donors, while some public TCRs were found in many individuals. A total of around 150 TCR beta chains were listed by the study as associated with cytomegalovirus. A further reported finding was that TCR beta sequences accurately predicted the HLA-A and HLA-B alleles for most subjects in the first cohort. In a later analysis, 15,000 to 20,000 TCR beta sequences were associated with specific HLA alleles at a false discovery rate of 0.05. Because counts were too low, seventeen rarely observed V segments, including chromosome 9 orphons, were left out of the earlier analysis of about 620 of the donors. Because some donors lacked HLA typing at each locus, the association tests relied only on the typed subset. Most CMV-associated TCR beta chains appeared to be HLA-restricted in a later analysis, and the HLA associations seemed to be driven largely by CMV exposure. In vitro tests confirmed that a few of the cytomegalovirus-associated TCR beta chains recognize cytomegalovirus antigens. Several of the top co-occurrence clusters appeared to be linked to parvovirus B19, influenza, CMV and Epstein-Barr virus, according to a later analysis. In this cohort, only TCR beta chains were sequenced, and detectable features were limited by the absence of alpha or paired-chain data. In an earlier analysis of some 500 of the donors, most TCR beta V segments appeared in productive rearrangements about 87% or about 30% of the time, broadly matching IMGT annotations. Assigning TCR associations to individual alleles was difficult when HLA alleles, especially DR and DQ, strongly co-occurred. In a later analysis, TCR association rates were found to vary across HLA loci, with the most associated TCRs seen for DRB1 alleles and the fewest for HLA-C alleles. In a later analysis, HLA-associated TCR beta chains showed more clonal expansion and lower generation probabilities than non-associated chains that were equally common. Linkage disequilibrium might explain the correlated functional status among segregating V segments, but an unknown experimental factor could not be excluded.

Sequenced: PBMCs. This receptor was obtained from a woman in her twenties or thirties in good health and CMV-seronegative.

The CDR3 has the sequence CTSSQERAEKSNEQFF. In nucleotide form, the sequence is TGCACCAGCAGCCAAGAGCGGGCCGAGAAGTCCAATGAGCAGTTCTTC. Recombination connected TRBV1 to TRBJ2-1; TRBD2, as called in the table, went unchecked against the DNA. TRBV1 counts as a pseudogene. Reading from cysteine to phenylalanine, the CDR3 counts 16 amino acids. The only DNA kept is the CDR3, 48 bases in frame from the first base.